This TCR beta chain was captured by sequencing in a study of HIV-infected patients and healthy controls. V was pared by 5 bases and J by 6 bases, with 19 bases between. Per the germline V gene, CDR1 is SGHTA and CDR2 is FQGNSA. The CDR3 runs to 15 residues. TCRdb redid the calling of the 5' RACE reads with MiXCR, one entry per CDR3 protein. The sample includes 65,000 to 70,000 distinct CDR3 sequences, around 16% of them seen just once. This clonotype has just a few counts. V and J are TRBV7-2 and TRBJ1-1, with D unresolved. The material sequenced was CD4+ T cells from blood. The TCR was taken from a human donor in good health. The DNA of the CDR3 is TGTGCCAGCAGCCCGAGTACCGGGAGGATCGCTGAAGCTTTCTTT. It yields the protein CASSPSTGRIAEAFF. Variable domain in full (rest from reference TRBV7-2 and TRBJ1-1): GAGVSQSPSNKVTEKGKDVELRCDPISGHTALYWYRQSLGQGLEFLIYFQGNSAPDKSGLPSDRFSAERTGGSVSTLTIQRTQQEDSAVYLCASSPSTGRIAEAFFGQGTRLTVV.